Below, 9 T cell receptor beta chains from the same sample are listed, as sequenced in a study of cytomegalovirus exposure and HLA in healthy donors. Both 60 Vbeta primers and 13 Jbeta primers went into the PCR. Profiled with immunoSEQ multiplex PCR; TCRdb holds only in-frame clones, not every one. Recorded for this sample: 90,000 to 120,000 clones. The specimen sequenced was PBMCs. These receptors all stem from a middle-aged man in good health and CMV-seronegative.

The V call is TRBV7-2, the J call TRBJ2-5, with D uncertain. CDR1 and CDR2 (germline): SGHTA, FQGNSA. CDR3 length equals 11 residues. Trimming stripped 5 bases from V and 5 bases from J, with 6 bases between. CDR3 protein: CASSLQETQYF. The CDR3 DNA follows: TGTGCCAGCAGCCTACAGGAGACCCAGTACTTC.

This sequence joins TRBV19 and TRBJ1-1; TRBD1 aligns across 7 bases. This CDR3 has 14 amino acids. The germline V gene encodes CDR1 LNHDA and CDR2 SQIVND (reference sequence). The ends lost 7 bases at V and 1 base at J; junction bases unmatched: 6. This CDR3 reads CASTRGQKNTEAFF. DNA of the CDR3: TGTGCCAGTACCCGGGGACAGAAGAACACTGAAGCTTTCTTT.

The V and J genes are TRBV7-9 and TRBJ1-2, with a weak D call TRBD1 (5 bases). Germline CDR1 and CDR2: SEHNR and FQNEAQ (reference sequence). This CDR3 is 15 amino acids long. Trimming took off 6 bases at V and 3 bases at J, with 17 bases between the two ends. The CDR3 nucleotides are TGTGCCAGCAGACCCCGGAGGGGTCGGGACTATGGCTACACCTTC. Protein sequence: CASRPRRGRDYGYTF.

The chain couples TRBV5-1 to TRBJ2-6; D is ambiguous. Per the germline V gene, CDR1 is SGHRS and CDR2 is YFSETQ. V was clipped by 0 bases and J by 0 bases, with 4 bases between them. There are 15 residues in the CDR3. The CDR3 DNA reads as TGCGCCAGCAGCTTGGAAGCCTCTGGGGCCAACGTCCTGACTTTC. This translates into CASSLEASGANVLTF.

The J gene is TRBJ1-1, the V gene TRBV7-2; D gene uncertain. The CDR3 consists of 12 residues. Germline assignment: CDR1 SGHTA and CDR2 FQGNSA. The germline V and J ends were trimmed by 2 bases and 7 bases, with 8 bases remaining between them. The CDR3 nucleotides read TGTGCCAGCAGCTTAAATCGGGTTGAAGCTTTCTTT. It specifies CASSLNRVEAFF.

V and J are TRBV10-2 and TRBJ2-7, with 11 bases lining up with TRBD1. Germline assignment: CDR1 WSHSY and CDR2 SAAADI. V lost 7 bases and J lost 6; bases outside the gene matches: 14. The CDR3 contains 16 residues. CDR3 sequence (DNA): TGCGCCAGCACTTGGACAGGGGGCTACCCAGGGAGCGAGCAGTACTTC. Amino acid sequence: CASTWTGGYPGSEQYF.

The chain joins TRBV10-3 to TRBJ1-4; D is unresolved. Germline CDR1 reads ENHRY; CDR2 reads SYGVKD. V was clipped by 6 bases and J by 0 bases, with 5 bases between them. The length of the CDR3 is 13 residues. As DNA, the CDR3 is TGTGCCATCAGGAGAGCAACTAATGAAAAACTGTTTTTT. Translation: CAIRRATNEKLFF.

The chain recombines TRBV7-9 with TRBJ2-1; TRBD2 agrees at 14 bases. Trimming removed 5 bases from V and 8 bases from J; junction bases left unmatched: 11. Germline CDR1 SEHNR, CDR2 FQNEAQ (reference sequence). The length of the CDR3 is 17 residues. CDR3 residues: CASSGRLGLAGDDEQFF. CDR3 in DNA: TGTGCCAGCAGCGGACGTCTGGGACTAGCGGGGGATGATGAGCAGTTCTTC.

The chain carries TRBV6-5 and TRBJ1-1; no definite D call. Germline CDR1 reads MNHEY; CDR2 reads SVGAGI. The CDR3 runs 15 residues. Trimming left V 2 bases short and J 3 bases short, with 13 bases between. This CDR3 is CASSYRTRGHTEAFF. DNA for the CDR3: TGTGCCAGCAGTTACCGAACCCGAGGGCACACTGAAGCTTTCTTT.